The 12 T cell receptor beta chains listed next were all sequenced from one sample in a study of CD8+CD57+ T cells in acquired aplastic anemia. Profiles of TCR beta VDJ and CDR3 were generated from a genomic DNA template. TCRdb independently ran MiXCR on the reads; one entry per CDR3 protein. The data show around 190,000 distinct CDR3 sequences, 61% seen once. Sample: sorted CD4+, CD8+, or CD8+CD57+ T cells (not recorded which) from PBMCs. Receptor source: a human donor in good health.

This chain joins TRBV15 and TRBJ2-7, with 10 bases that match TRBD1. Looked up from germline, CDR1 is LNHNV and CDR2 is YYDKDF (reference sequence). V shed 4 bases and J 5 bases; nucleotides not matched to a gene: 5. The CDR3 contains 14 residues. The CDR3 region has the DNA TGTGCCACCAGCATTGGGACAGGGGACCACGAGCAGTACTTC. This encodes CATSIGTGDHEQYF.

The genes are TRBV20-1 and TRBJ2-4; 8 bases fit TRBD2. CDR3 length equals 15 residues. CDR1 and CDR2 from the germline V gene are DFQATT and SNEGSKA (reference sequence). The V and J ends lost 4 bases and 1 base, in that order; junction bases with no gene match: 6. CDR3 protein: CSAISAGGAKNIQYF. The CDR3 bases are TGCAGTGCTATTTCCGCGGGGGGTGCCAAAAACATTCAGTACTTC.

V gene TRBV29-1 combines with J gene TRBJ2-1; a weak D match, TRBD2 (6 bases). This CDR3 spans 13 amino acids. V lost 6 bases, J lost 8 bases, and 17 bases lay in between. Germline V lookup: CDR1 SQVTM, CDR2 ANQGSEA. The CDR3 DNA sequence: TGCAGCGTAGTGGAGGGGATGGGCGATGAGCAGTTCTTC. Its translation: CSVVEGMGDEQFF.

The CDR3 DNA is TGTGCCAGCAGCTTTATACCGACTTCCTACGAGCAGTACTTC. Amino acids: CASSFIPTSYEQYF. This sequence joins TRBV7-2 and TRBJ2-7, with unresolved D. Per germline, CDR1 SGHTA and CDR2 FQGNSA. V shed 3 bases and J shed 1 base, with 10 bases lying between them. CDR3 length equals 14 residues.

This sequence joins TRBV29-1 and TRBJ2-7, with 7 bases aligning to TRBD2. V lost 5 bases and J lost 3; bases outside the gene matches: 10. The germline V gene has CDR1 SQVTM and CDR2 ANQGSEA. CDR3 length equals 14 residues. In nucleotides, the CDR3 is TGCAGCGTTAATAGGGCGGGGGTAGACTACGAGCAGTACTTC. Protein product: CSVNRAGVDYEQYF.

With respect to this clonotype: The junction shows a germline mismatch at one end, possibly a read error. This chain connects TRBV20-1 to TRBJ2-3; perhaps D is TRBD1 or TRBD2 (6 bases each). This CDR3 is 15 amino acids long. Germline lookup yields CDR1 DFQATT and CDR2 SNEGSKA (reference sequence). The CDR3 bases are TGCGGTGCTAGTGGCGGGACAACTAGCACAGATACGCAGTATTTT. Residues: CGASGGTTSTDTQYF.

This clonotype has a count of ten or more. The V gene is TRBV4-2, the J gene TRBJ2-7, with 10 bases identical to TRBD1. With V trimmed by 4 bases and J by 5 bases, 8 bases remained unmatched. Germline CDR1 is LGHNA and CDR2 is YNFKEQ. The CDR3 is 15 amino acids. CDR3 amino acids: CASSRETGGVDEQYF. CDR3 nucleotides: TGTGCCAGCAGCCGAGAGACAGGGGGCGTCGACGAGCAGTACTTC.

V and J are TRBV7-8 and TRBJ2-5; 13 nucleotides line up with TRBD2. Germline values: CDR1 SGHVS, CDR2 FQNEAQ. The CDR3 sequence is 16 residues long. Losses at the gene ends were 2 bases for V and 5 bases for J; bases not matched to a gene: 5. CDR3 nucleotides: TGTGCCAGCAGCTTAACTAGCGGGGGGGCCCCCGAGACCCAGTACTTC. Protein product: CASSLTSGGAPETQYF. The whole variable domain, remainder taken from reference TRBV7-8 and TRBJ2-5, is GAGVSQSPRYKVAKRGQDVALRCDPISGHVSLFWYQQALGQGPEFLTYFQNEAQLDKSGLPSDRFFAERPEGSVSTLKIQRTQQEDSAVYLCASSLTSGGAPETQYFGPGTRLLVL.

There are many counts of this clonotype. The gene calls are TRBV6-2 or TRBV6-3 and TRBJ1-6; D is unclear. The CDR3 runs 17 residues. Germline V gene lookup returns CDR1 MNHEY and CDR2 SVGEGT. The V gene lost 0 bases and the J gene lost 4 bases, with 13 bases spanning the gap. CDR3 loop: CASSYSEVVAYNSPLHF. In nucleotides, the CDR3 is TGTGCCAGCAGTTACTCCGAGGTCGTAGCATATAATTCACCCCTCCACTTT.

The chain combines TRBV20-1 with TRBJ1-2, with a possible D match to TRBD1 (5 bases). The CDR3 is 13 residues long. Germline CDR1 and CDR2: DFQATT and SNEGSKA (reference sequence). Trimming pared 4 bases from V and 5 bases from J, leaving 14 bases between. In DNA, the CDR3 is TGCAGTGCTATCCTCCCGGGGCCGTATGGCTACACCTTC. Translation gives CSAILPGPYGYTF.

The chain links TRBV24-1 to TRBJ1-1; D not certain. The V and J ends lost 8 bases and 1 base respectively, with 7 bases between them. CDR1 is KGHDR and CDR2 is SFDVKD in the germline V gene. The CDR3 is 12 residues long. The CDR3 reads CATTGPNTEAFF. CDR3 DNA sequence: TGTGCCACCACTGGACCGAACACTGAAGCTTTCTTT.

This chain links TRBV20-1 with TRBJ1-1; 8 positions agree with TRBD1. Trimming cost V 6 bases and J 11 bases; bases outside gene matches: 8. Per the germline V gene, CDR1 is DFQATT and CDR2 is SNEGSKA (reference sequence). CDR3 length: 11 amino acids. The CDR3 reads CSAGDRGGAFF. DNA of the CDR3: TGCAGTGCGGGTGACAGGGGAGGCGCTTTCTTT.